These T cell receptor beta chains were read from a single sample in a study of blood T cells in healthy people across ages. One entry per CDR3 protein results from TCRdb running MiXCR on the 5' RACE reads. The sample carries about 1.4 million distinct CDR3 sequences, 45% to 70% recorded once. Sequencing was performed on blood. The source of these receptors is a man aged 18-30 years in good health. CDR3s include the opening cysteine and the closing phenylalanine or tryptophan. D genes are given only for firm matches. Not every row has a clone size; where given, it reads once, few, many or a size class.

j_call v_call d_call clone_size cdr3_nt cdr3_aa
TRBJ2-7 TRBV4-2 - - TGTGCCAGCAGCCAAGATCTTGGCAGGGGAGGACTGTCCTACGAGCAGTACTTC CASSQDLGRGGLSYEQYF
TRBJ1-4 TRBV20-1 TRBD1 - TGCAGTGCTTCCGGACAGGCTAAACTGTTTTTT CSASGQAKLFF
TRBJ2-7 TRBV27 - - TGTGCCACCGGAGGGGGTATGATGTACGAGCAGTACTTC CATGGGMMYEQYF
TRBJ2-5 TRBV13 TRBD1 - TGTGCCAGCAGCTCACTGGGACAGGGGGAAGGGACCCAGTACTTC CASSSLGQGEGTQYF
TRBJ2-3 TRBV29-1 TRBD2 - TGCAGCGTTGAGGGGACTAGCGGGAGGGCCATTGATACGCAGTATTTT CSVEGTSGRAIDTQYF
TRBJ2-5 TRBV6-2/TRBV6-3 - - TGTGCCAGCGAGGAGATTAGGGGGACAGAGACCCAGTACTTC CASEEIRGTETQYF
TRBJ2-1 TRBV7-2 TRBD2 - TGTGCCAGCAGCCGCCGAACCCTAGCGGGGGGGCCGGGGAATGAGCAGTTCTTC CASSRRTLAGGPGNEQFF
TRBJ1-2 TRBV20-1 TRBD1 few TGCAGTGCTAGGTCACAGGGGATTCGCTATGGCTACACCTTC CSARSQGIRYGYTF
TRBJ2-7 TRBV4-3 - - TGCGCCAGCAGCCGGGGGAAATCCGACAGCTACTACGAGCAGTACTTC CASSRGKSDSYYEQYF
TRBJ1-4 TRBV7-3 - - TGTGCCAGCAGGAGCGAGGGGACCGCCGAAAAACTGTTTTTT CASRSEGTAEKLFF
TRBJ1-2 TRBV6-5 - - TGTGCCAGCAGTTACTCGAGAGGGTCAGCTACCGGCTATGGCTACACCTTC CASSYSRGSATGYGYTF
TRBJ2-5 TRBV9 TRBD2 few TGTGCCAGCAGCGGACCGGGACTAGCGGGAGAGGTGGGTTACCAAGAGACCCAGTACTTC CASSGPGLAGEVGYQETQYF
TRBJ2-7 TRBV27 - - TGTGCCAGCAGCTACAGGGTAGGACTATACGAGCAGTACTTC CASSYRVGLYEQYF
TRBJ1-2 TRBV4-2 - - TGTGCCAGCAGCCTCGGGACAATGGACTATGGCTACACCTTC CASSLGTMDYGYTF
TRBJ2-1 TRBV15 TRBD2 - TGTGCCACCAGCAGGTCTCTAGCGGGGGGCTACAATGAGCAGTTCTTC CATSRSLAGGYNEQFF
TRBJ1-2 TRBV6-1 - - TGTGCCAGCATCGACGGGACCTCCGGGGTCTATGGCTACACCTTC CASIDGTSGVYGYTF
TRBJ2-5 TRBV3-1 TRBD2 once TGTGCCAGCAGCCAAGATCTAGCGGGAGGGCTCAAGCAGTACTTC CASSQDLAGGLKQYF